This T cell receptor beta chain was profiled in a study of blood T cell repertoires in COVID-19 (TCRdb year 2020). About the study as a whole: The collaborator samples originated in the United States, Italy and Spain and spanned the acute and convalescent phases of COVID-19. The prospective study material was composed of cDNA or gDNA derived from T cells, B-cell-depleted T cells, or PBMCs. The dataset comprised deeply sampled blood TCRbeta repertoires from subjects exposed to, actively infected with, or recovered from COVID-19. The repertoires were released in a freely available public database intended as a resource for research on the immune response to SARS-CoV-2. Samples were obtained from the ongoing ImmuneRACE study (first 160 participants) and from 1,254 subjects provided by 6 global collaborators. The sample metadata nearly always contained a de-identified subject ID, COVID-19 status, age in years and sex. Where available, HLA class I and class II types were obtained from metadata supplied by the sample provider rather than from assay-based typing. General findings and caveats noted by the study authors: The amount of clinical and demographic metadata varied by source and participant and was provided uncurated.

The collaborating institutions used their own protocols to collect whole blood in K2EDTA tubes. For TCRbeta analysis, collaborators shipped samples in one of three forms: frozen whole blood, isolated PBMCs, or DNA extracted from either of those sample types. The CDR3, from cysteine to phenylalanine, totals 13 residues. The only DNA kept is the CDR3, 39 bases in frame from the first base. V is shortened by 6 bases, J by 5 bases, and the region joining them spans 10 bases. Based on the germline V gene, the CDR1 and CDR2 sequences are SGHTA and FQGNSA. The immunoSEQ Assay, a bias-controlled multiplex PCR, was used to amplify TCRbeta CDR3 regions from genomic DNA. As for the authors' bioinformatics: The number of nucleated cells in each sample was estimated from the amplification of reference gene primers within the assay. To quantify the absolute abundance of each unique TCRbeta CDR3 rearrangement, sequence reads were collapsed and filtered. For each sample, productive Simpson clonality was calculated as the square root of Simpson's diversity index over productive rearrangements. The table was pulled from immuneACCESS by TCRdb, which kept in-frame rearrangements only. Such tables lose some clones; where checked, under half of the loss comes from unresolved V genes, and the rest has no known cause. V and J calls and clone size are those listed in that table; D and trimming were worked out from the DNA. The sample records more than 200,000 clones, roughly 84% of which are singletons. Approximately 4% of the sample is in the top ten clones.

As for this clone: Its antigen remains unidentified. It has no much larger one-base neighbor in the sample; base qualities were not kept.

This sequence originates from a man aged 55 to 70 with acute or convalescent COVID-19. Specimen: peripheral blood. The rearranged chain carries TRBV7-2 and TRBJ1-4; TRBD1 might be the D gene, on 6 matching bases. At the DNA level, the sequence is TGTGCCAGCAGTGCTGGACAGAATGAAAAACTGTTTTTT. Protein translation: CASSAGQNEKLFF.